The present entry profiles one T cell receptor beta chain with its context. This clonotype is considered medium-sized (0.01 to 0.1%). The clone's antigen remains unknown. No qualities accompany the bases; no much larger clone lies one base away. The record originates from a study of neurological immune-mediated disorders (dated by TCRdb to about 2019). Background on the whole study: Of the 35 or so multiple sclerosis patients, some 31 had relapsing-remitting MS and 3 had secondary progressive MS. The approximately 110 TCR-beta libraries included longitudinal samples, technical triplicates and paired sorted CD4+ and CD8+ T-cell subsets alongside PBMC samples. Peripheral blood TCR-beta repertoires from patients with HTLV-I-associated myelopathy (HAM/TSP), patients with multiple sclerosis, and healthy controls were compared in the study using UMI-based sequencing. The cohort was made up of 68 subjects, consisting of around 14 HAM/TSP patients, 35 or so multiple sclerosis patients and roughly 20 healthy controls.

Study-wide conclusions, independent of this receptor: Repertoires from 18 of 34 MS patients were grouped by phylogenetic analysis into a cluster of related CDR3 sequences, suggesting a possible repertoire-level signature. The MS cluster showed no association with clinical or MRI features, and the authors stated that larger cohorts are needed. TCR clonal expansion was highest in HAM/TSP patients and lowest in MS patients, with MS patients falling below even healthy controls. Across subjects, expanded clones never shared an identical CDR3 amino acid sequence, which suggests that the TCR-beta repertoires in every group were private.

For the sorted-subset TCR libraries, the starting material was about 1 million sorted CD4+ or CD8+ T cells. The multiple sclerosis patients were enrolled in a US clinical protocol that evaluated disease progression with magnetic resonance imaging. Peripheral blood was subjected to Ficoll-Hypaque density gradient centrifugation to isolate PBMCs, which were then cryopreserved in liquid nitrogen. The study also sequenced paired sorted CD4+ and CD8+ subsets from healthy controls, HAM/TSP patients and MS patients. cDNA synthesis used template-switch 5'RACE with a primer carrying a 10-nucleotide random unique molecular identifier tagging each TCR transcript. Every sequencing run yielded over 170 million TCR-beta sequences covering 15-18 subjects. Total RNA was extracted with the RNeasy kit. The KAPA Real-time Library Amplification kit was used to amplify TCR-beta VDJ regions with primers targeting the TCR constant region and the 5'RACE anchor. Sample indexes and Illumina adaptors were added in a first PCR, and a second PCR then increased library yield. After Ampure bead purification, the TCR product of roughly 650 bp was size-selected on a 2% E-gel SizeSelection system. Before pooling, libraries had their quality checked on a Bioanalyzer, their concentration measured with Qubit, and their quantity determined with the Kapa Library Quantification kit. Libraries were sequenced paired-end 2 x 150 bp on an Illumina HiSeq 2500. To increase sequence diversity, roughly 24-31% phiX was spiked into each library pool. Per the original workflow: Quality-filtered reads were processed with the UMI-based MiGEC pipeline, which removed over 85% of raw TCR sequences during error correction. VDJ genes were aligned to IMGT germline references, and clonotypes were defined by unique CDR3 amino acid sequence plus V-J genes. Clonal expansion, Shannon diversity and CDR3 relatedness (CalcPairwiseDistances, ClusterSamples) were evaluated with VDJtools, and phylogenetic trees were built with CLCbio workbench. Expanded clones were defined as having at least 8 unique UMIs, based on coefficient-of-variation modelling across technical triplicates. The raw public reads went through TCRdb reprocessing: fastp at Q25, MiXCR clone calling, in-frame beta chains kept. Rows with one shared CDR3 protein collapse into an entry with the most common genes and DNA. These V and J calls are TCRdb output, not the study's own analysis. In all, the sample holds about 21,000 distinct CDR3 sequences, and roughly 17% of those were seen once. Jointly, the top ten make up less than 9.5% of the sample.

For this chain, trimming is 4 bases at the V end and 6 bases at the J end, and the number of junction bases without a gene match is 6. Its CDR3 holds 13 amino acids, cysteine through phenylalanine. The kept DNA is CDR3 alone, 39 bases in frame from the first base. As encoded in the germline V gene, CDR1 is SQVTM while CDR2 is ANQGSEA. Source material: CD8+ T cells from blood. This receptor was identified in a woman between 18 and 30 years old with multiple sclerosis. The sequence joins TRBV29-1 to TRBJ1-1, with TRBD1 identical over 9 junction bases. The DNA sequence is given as TGCAGCGTTGCCCTAGGACAGGGGCCTGAAGCTTTCTTT. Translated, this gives CSVALGQGPEAFF.